This note documents a single T cell receptor beta chain sequence. Its antigen is unidentified. One entry per CDR3 protein results from TCRdb running MiXCR on the 5' RACE reads. The table records about 810,000 distinct CDR3 sequences, over 9% of them present only once. This record comes from a study of identical twins. Findings of the study overall: Reduced insertions were recorded for abundant cord blood beta clonotypes, with no such pattern in memory repertoires. Conclusions were based on cross-sectional statistical analysis, without following the same donors.

V dropped 6 bases and J dropped 1; count of bases not matched to a gene: 5. The CDR3 loop spans 14 amino acids. Per germline, CDR1 MDHEN and CDR2 SYDVKM. These data also featured in a second study, about yellow fever vaccine responses in identical twins.

This receptor was obtained from a woman between 18 and 30 years old in good health. The V call is TRBV28, the J call TRBJ1-1; TRBD1 matches at 7 bases. The sequenced sample consisted of PBMCs. The CDR3, as DNA: TGTGCCAGCAGGGGGACAGACAGGAACACTGAAGCTTTCTTT. Its protein product is CASRGTDRNTEAFF.